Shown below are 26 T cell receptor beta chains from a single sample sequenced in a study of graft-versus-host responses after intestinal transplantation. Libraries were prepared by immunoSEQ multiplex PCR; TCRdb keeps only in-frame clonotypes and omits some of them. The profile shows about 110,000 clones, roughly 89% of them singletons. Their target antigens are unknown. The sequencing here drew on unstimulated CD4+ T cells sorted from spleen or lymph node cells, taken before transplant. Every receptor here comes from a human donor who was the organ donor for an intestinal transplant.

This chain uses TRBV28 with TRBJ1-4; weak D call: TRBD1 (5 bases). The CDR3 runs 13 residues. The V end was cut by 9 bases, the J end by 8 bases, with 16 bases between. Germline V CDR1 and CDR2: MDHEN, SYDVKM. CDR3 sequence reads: CASRSGRREKLFF. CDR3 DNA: TGTGCCAGTAGATCAGGGCGGCGAGAAAAACTGTTTTTT.

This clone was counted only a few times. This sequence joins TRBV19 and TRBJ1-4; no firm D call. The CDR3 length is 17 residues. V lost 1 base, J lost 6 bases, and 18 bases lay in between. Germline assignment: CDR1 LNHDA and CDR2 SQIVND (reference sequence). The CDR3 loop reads CASSIVQNKRPDEKLFF. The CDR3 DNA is TGTGCCAGTAGTATAGTCCAGAATAAAAGGCCCGATGAAAAACTGTTTTTT.

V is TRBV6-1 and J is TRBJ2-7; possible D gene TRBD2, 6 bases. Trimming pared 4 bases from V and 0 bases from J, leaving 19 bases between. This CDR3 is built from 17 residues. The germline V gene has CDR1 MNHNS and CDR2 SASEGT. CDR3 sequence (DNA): TGTGCCAGCAGTGGAGCCGTCCTTAGCGGTAGCTCCTACGAGCAGTACTTC. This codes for CASSGAVLSGSSYEQYF.

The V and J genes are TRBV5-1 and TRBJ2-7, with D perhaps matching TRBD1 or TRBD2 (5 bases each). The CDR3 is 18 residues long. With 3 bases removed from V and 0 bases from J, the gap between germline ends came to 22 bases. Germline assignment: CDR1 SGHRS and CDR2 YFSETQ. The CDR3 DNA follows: TGCGCCAGCAGCTCGGGAATCGGACAAGGCCTTAGCTCCTACGAGCAGTACTTC. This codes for CASSSGIGQGLSSYEQYF.

The CDR3 DNA follows: TGCGCCAGCAGTCAACCGGGACAGGGATCGGTGGCTGAAGCTTTCTTT. It yields the protein CASSQPGQGSVAEAFF. This rearrangement joins TRBV23-1 to TRBJ1-1; 9 bases are shared with TRBD1. TRBV23-1 is designated an ORF whose function remains uncertain. The CDR3 loop spans 16 amino acids. V gave up 2 bases and J gave up 6 bases; unmatched junction bases: 10.

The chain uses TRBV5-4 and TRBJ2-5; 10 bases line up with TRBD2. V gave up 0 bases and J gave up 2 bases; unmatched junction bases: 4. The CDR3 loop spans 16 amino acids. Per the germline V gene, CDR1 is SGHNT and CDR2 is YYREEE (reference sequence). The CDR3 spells CASSLAGTSVQETQYF. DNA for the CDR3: TGTGCCAGCAGCTTGGCCGGGACTAGCGTACAAGAGACCCAGTACTTC.

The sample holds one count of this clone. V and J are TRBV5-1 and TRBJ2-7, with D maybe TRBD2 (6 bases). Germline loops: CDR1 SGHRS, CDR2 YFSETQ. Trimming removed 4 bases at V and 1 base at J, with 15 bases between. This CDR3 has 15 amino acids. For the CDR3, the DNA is TGCGCCAGCAGCAAACGTATCGGGGGATCCTACGAGCAGTACTTC. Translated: CASSKRIGGSYEQYF.

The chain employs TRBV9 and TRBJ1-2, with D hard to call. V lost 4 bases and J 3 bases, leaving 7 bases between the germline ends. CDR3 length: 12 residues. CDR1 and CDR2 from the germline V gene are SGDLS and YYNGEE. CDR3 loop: CASSHRDYGYTF. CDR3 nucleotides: TGTGCCAGCAGCCACCGGGACTATGGCTACACCTTC.

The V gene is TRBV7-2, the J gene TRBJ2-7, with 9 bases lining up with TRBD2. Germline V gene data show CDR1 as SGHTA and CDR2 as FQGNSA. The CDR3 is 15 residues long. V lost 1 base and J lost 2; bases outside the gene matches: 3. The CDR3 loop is CASSLGLAGTYEQYF. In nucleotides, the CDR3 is TGTGCCAGCAGCTTAGGGCTAGCGGGAACCTACGAGCAGTACTTC.

The CDR3 DNA reads TGTGCCAGCTCACCCCGTGGTAGCGGGGGCGCTAGCACAGATACGCAGTATTTT. This encodes CASSPRGSGGASTDTQYF. The chain is built from TRBV18 and TRBJ2-3, with TRBD2 matching over 9 bases. V dropped 3 bases and J dropped 0; count of bases not matched to a gene: 10. Germline CDR1 KGHSH, CDR2 LQKENI. The CDR3 is 18 residues long.

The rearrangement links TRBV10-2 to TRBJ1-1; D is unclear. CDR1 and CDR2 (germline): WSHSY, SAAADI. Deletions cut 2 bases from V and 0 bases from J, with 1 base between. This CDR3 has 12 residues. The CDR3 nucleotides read TGCGCCAGCAGTGAGGTGAACACTGAAGCTTTCTTT. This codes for CASSEVNTEAFF.

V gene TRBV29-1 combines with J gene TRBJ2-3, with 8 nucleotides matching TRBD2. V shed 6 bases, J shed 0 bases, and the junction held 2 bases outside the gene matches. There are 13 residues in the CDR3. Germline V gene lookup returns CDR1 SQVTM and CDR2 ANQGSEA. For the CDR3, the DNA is TGCAGCGTAGCGGGAGTTAGCACAGATACGCAGTATTTT. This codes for CSVAGVSTDTQYF.

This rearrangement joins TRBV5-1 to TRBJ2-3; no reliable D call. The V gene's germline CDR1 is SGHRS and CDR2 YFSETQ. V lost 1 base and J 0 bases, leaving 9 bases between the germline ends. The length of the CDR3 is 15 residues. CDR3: CASSLTGFSTDTQYF. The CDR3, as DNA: TGCGCCAGCAGCTTGACTGGCTTTAGCACAGATACGCAGTATTTT.

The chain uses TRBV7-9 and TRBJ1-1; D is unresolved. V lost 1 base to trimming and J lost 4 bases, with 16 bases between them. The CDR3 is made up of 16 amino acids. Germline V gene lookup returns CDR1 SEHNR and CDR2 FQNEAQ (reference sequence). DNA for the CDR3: TGTGCCAGCAGCTTAGAGAAAACGACCTTGACCACTGAAGCTTTCTTT. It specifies CASSLEKTTLTTEAFF.

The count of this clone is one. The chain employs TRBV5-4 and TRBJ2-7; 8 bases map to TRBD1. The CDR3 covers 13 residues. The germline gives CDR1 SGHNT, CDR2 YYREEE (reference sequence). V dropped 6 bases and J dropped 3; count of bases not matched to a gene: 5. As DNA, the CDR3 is TGTGCCAGCACCCGGGACAGGATCTACGAGCAGTACTTC. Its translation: CASTRDRIYEQYF.

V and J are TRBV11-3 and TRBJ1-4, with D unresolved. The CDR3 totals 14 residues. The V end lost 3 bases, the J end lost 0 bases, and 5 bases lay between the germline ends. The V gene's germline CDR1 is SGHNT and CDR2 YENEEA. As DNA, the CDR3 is TGTGCCAGCAGCTTGATAGCAACTAATGAAAAACTGTTTTTT. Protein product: CASSLIATNEKLFF.

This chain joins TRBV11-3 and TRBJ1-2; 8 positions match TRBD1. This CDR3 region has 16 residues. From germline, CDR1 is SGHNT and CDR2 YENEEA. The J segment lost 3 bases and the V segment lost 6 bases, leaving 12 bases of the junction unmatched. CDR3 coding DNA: TGTGCCAGCAGTGGCGGTCAGGGGGCGCAGTACTATGGCTACACCTTC. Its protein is CASSGGQGAQYYGYTF.

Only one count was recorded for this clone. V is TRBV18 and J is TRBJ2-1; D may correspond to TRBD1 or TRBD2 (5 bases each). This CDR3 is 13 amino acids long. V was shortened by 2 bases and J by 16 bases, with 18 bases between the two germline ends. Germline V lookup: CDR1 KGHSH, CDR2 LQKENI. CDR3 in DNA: TGTGCCAGCTCACCAAAAGGGGACCGGGTTGAATTCTTC. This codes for CASSPKGDRVEFF. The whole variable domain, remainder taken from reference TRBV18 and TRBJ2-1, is NAGVMQNPRHLVRRRGQEARLRCSPMKGHSHVYWYRQLPEEGLKFMVYLQKENIIDESGMPKERFSAEFPKEGPSILRIQQVVRGDSAAYFCASSPKGDRVEFFGPGTRLTVL.

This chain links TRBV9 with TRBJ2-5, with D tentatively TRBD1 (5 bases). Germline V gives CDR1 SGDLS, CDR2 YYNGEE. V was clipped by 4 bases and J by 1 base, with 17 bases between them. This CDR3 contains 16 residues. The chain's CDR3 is CASSFGYGRVQETQYF. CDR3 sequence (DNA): TGTGCCAGCAGCTTTGGTTACGGCAGGGTCCAAGAGACCCAGTACTTC.

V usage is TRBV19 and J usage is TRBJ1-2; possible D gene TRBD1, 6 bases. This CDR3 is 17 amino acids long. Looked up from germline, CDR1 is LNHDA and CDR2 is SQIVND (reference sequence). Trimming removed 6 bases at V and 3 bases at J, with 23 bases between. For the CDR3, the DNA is TGTGCCAGTAGAGACGGAGGGGAGACAGGAACATACTATGGCTACACCTTC. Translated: CASRDGGETGTYYGYTF.

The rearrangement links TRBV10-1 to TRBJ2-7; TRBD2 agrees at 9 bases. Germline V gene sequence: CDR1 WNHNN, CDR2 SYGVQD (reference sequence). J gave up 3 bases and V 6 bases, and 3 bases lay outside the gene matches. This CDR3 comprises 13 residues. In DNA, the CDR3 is TGCGCCAGCAGCCCACTAGCGGGCTACGAGCAGTACTTC. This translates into CASSPLAGYEQYF.

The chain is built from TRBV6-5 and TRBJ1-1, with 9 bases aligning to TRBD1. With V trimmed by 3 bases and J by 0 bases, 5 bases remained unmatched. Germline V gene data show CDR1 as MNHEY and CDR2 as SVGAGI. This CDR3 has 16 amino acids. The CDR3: CASSYGGTGMNTEAFF. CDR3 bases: TGTGCCAGCAGTTATGGGGGGACAGGGATGAACACTGAAGCTTTCTTT.

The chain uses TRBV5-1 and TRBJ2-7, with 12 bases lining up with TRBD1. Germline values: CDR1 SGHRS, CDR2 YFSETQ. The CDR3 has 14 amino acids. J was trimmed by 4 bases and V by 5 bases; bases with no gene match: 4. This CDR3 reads CASRPGQGAYEQYF. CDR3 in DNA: TGCGCCAGCAGACCGGGACAGGGGGCTTACGAGCAGTACTTC.

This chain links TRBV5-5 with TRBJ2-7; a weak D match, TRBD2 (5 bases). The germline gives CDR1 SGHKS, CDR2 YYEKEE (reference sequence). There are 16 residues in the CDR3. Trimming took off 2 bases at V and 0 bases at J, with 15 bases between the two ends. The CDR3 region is CASSFQSRTFSYEQYF. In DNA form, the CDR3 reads TGTGCCAGCAGCTTCCAGTCCCGGACTTTCTCCTACGAGCAGTACTTC. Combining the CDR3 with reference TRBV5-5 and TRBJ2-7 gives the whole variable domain DAGVTQSPTHLIKTRGQQVTLRCSPISGHKSVSWYQQVLGQGPQFIFQYYEKEERGRGNFPDRFSARQFPNYSSELNVNALLLGDSALYLCASSFQSRTFSYEQYFGPGTRLTVT.

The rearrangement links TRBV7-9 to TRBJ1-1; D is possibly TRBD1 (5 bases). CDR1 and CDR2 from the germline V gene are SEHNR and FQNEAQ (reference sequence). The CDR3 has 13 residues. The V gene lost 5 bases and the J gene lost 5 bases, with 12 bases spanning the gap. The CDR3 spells CASSPYEGTEAFF. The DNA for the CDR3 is TGTGCCAGCAGCCCGTATGAGGGGACTGAAGCTTTCTTT.

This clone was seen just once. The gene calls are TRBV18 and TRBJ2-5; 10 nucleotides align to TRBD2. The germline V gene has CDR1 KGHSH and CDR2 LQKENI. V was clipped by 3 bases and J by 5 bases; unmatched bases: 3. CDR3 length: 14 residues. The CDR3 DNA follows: TGTGCCAGCTCACCGGTTAGCGGGAGGGAGACCCAGTACTTC. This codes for CASSPVSGRETQYF.